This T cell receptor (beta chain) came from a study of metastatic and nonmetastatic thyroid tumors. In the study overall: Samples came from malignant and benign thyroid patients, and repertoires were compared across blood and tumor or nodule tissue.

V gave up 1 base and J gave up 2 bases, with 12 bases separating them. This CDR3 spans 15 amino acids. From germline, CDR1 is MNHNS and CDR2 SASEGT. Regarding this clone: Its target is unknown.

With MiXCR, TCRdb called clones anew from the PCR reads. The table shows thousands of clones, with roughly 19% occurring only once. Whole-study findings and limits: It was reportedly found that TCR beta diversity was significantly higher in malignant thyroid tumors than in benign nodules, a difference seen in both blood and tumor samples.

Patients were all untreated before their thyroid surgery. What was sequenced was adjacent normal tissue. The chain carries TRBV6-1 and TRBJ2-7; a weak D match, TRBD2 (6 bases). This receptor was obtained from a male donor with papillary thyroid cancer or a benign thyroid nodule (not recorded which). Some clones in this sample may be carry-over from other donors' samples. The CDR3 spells CASSEERAVAYEQYF. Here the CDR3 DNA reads TGTGCCAGCAGTGAAGAGCGGGCAGTAGCCTACGAGCAGTACTTC.